This T cell receptor beta chain was identified in a study of T cells in narcolepsy. Remarks on this clone: The antigen is not known.

Broader study findings: Blood of same and different patients, but not healthy controls, reportedly held recurring autoreactive clonotypes.

Using immunoSEQ multiplex PCR, the repertoire was profiled, and TCRdb retains in-frame clones only, with some absent. The data hold fewer than 40,000 clones, with roughly 77% observed a single time. V was clipped by 3 bases and J by 5 bases, with 15 bases between them. Per the germline V gene, CDR1 is SGDLS and CDR2 is YYNGEE. The CDR3 covers 15 residues. This TCR was recovered from a human donor in good health. The sample taken for sequencing was memory (CD45RA-) CD4+ T cells from blood. This chain uses TRBV9 with TRBJ1-5; perhaps TRBD1 as D (6 bases). The CDR3 protein is CASSEGTGLDQPQHF. In DNA, the CDR3 is TGTGCCAGCAGCGAGGGAACAGGGCTGGATCAGCCCCAGCATTTT.